This paragraph covers one T cell receptor beta chain sequence. This sample stems from a study of blood T cell repertoires in COVID-19. V was pared by 7 bases and J by 1 base, with 12 bases between. The CDR3 loop spans 14 amino acids. Germline CDR1 and CDR2: SGHTA and FQGNSA. TCRdb keeps only in-frame clones here, not all; method: immunoSEQ multiplex PCR. Of over 75,000 clones detected, 70% to 90% appear once; the ten largest clones hold 2.9%. V usage is TRBV7-2 and J usage is TRBJ2-3; the D gene is possibly TRBD2 (6 bases). Sequencing used peripheral blood. This sequence was found in an elderly woman with acute or convalescent COVID-19. CDR3 DNA sequence: TGTGCCAGCACCGCGGGACTCGGCACAGATACGCAGTATTTT. This gives the protein CASTAGLGTDTQYF.